Detailed here is one TCR beta chain. The assay was immunoSEQ multiplex PCR, and TCRdb's table has in-frame clones only and misses some. The profile shows 70,000 or so clones, around 85% of them singletons. This specimen comes from a study of OX40 agonist ivuxolimab in advanced cancers. The overall study: Of mixed ages from about 20 to 80 and averaging roughly 66 years, the group was around 78% male.

Germline-derived CDR1 and CDR2 are SGHNT and YYREEE (reference sequence). J lost 4 bases, V lost 3 bases, and 8 bases had no gene match. The CDR3 extends over 16 amino acids. The rearrangement uses TRBV5-4 and TRBJ2-2, with 8 bases identical to TRBD1. The sequencing here drew on CD4+ or CD8+ T cells sorted from blood, taken in a trial of the OX40 agonist ivuxolimab. The origin of this receptor is an adult with an advanced solid tumor such as melanoma, head and neck, liver or kidney cancer. In DNA form, the CDR3 reads TGTGCCAGCAGCTCACCCGGACAGGGATCCACCGGGGAGCTGTTTTTT. Translation: CASSSPGQGSTGELFF.